The clone carrying this TCR beta chain was seen repeatedly, ten times or more. V was shortened by 0 bases and J by 3 bases, with 9 bases between the two germline ends. The CDR3 is made up of 14 amino acids. CDR1 is LNHDA and CDR2 is SQIVND in the germline V gene (reference sequence). Two-round multiplex PCR amplified TCR beta CDR3 from genomic DNA. The first PCR round targeted every TRBV and TRBJ gene with specific primers. TCRdb reanalysed the multiplex PCR reads using MiXCR and keeps one entry per CDR3 protein. The sample consists of under 50,000 distinct CDR3 sequences, approximately 25% of them appearing once. This entry is derived from a study of prognosis after radiotherapy for stage I lung cancer.

The chain carries TRBV19 and TRBJ2-7, with D perhaps matching TRBD2 (5 bases). This sample comprised PBMCs, obtained before or after stereotactic body radiation therapy (not recorded which). This TCR came from a donor of 50 years or more with non-small cell lung cancer. The CDR3 sequence is CASSIDTGFYEQYF. The CDR3 region has the DNA TGTGCCAGTAGTATAGATACGGGGTTCTACGAGCAGTACTTC.